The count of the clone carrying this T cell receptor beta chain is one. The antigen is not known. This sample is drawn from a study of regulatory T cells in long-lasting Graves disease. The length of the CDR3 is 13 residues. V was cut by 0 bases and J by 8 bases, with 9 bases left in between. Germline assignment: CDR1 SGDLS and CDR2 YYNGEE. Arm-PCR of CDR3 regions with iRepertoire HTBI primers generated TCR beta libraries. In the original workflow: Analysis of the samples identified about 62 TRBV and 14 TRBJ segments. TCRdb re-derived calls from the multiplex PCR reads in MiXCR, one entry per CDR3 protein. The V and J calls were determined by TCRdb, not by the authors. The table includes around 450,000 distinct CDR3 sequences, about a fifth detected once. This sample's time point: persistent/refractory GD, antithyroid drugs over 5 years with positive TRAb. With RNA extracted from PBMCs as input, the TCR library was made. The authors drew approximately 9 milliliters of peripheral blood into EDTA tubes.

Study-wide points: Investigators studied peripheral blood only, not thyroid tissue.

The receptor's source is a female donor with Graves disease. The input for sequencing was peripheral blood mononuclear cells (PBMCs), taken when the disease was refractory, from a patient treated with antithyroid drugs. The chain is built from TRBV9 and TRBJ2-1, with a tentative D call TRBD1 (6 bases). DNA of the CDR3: TGTGCCAGCAGCGTAGAACAGGGTTATGAGCAGTTCTTC. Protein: CASSVEQGYEQFF.